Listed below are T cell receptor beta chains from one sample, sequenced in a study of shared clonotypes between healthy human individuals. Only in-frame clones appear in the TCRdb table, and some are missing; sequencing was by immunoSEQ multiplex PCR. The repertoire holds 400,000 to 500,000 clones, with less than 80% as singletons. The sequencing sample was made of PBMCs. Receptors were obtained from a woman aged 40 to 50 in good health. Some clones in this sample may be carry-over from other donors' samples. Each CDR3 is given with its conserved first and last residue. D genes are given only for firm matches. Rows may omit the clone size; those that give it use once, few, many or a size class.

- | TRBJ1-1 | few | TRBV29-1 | TGCAGCGTTGACGCGAACACTGAAGCTTTCTTT | CSVDANTEAFF
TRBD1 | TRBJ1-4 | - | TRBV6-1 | TGTGCCAGCAGGGCTCCGGGACAGGGCAACGAAAAACTGTTTTTT | CASRAPGQGNEKLFF
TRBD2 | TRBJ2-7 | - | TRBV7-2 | TGTGCCAGCAGCAACTCCGGGACTAGCGGGAGGGGGGGCGAGCAGTACTTC | CASSNSGTSGRGGEQYF
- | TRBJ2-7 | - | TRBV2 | TGTGCCAGCCACGACAGGACCTACGAGCAGTACTTC | CASHDRTYEQYF
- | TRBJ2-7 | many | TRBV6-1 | TGTGCCAGCCTCCGGGACATCCTTACTGACGAGCAGTACTTC | CASLRDILTDEQYF
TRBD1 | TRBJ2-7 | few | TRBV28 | TGTGCCAGCAGCGACCCGAGGACAGGGGTGTACAAGCAGTACTTC | CASSDPRTGVYKQYF
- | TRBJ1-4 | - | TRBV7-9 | TGTGCCAGCAGCTTAGCGGAGGGAATGAGCGAAAAACTGTTTTTT | CASSLAEGMSEKLFF
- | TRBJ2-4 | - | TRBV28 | TGTGCCAGCAGCCCACCGGGACTTCCATTTCAGTACTTC | CASSPPGLPFQYF
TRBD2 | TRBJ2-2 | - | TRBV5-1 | TGCGCCAGCAGCTCTGGACTAGCGCCAGCGAACACCGGGGAGCTGTTTTTT | CASSSGLAPANTGELFF
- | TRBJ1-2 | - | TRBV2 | TGTGCCAGCCCCTCCCCCCTAAACTATGGCTACACCTTC | CASPSPLNYGYTF
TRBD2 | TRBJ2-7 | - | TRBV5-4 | TGTGCCAGCAGCTTGTTAGCGGGAGGGCTCGGAGAATACGAGCAGTACTTC | CASSLLAGGLGEYEQYF
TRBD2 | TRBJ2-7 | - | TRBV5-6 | TGTGCCAGCAGCCACCTACTAGCGGAGCAGTACTTC | CASSHLLAEQYF
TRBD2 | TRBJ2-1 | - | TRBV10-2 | TGCGCCAGCAGTGAGCTAGCGGGAGGGCCAGGGCAGTTCTTC | CASSELAGGPGQFF
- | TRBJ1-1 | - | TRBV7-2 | TGTGCCAGCAGCTTAGAGGGGACGGGGACTGAAGCTTTCTTT | CASSLEGTGTEAFF
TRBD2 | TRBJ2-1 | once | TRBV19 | TGTGCCAGTAGCCCCCGGGCTAGCGGGAGTAATGAGCAGTTCTTC | CASSPRASGSNEQFF
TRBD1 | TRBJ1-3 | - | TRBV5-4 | TGTGCCAGCAGCTTACGACAGGGCGCTGGAAACACCATATATTTT | CASSLRQGAGNTIYF
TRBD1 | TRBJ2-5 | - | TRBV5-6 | TGTGCCAGCAGCTCGCAGGGGGCCTGGGAGACCCAGTACTTC | CASSSQGAWETQYF
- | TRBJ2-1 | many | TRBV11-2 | TGTGCCAGCAGCTTAGATCGGTCTGGGGGGGAGCAGTTCTTC | CASSLDRSGGEQFF
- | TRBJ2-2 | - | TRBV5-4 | TGTGCCAGCAGCGACCGCCCCTTAGGGACCGGGGAGCTGTTTTTT | CASSDRPLGTGELFF
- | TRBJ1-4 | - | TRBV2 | TGTGCCAGCAGTTTTTACACAACTAATGAAAAACTGTTTTTT | CASSFYTTNEKLFF
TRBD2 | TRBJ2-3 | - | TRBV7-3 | TGTGCCAGCAGCTTAACCTCGGCTAGCGGGAGGACAGATACGCAGTATTTT | CASSLTSASGRTDTQYF
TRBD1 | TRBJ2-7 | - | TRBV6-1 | TGTGCCAGCGATACAAGGGACAGGAGCTACGAGCAGTACTTC | CASDTRDRSYEQYF
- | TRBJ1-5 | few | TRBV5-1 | TGCGCCAGCAGCGAAAACCCAAATCAGCCCCAGCATTTT | CASSENPNQPQHF
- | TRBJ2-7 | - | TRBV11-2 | TGTGCCAGCAGCAGCAACAGGGAACTCTACGAGCAGTACTTC | CASSSNRELYEQYF
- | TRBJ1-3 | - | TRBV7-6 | TGTGCCAGCAGCCGAATGTTGGAAGGGGCCTCTGGAAACACCATATATTTT | CASSRMLEGASGNTIYF
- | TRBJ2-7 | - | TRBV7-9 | TGTGCCAGCAGCTTAGCGTTCGATGAGCAGTACTTC | CASSLAFDEQYF
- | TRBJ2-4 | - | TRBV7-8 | TGTGCCAGCAGCCCGGGTTGGGGGACAAGGCAATCTCTAGCCAAAAACATTCAGTACTTC | CASSPGWGTRQSLAKNIQYF
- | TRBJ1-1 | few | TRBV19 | TGTGCCAGTAGTAGAAATCGGGAAACTGAAGCTTTCTTT | CASSRNRETEAFF
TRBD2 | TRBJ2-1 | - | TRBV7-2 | TGTGCCAGCAGCTTGAGCGGGAGCGCGGGTGAGCAGTTCTTC | CASSLSGSAGEQFF
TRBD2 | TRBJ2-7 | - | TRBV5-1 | TGCGCCAGCAGGACTAGCGGGACCTTCTCCTACGAGCAGTACTTC | CASRTSGTFSYEQYF
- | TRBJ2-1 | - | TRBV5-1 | TGCGCCAGCAGCGCACGGACTCTGATTTCCTACAATGAGCAGTTCTTC | CASSARTLISYNEQFF
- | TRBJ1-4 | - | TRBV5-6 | TGTGCCAGCACCGTCGGCCCCCTACAGGAAAAACTGTTTTTT | CASTVGPLQEKLFF
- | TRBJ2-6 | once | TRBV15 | TGTGCCACTGGCGGGACACTTAACTCTGGGGCCAACGTCCTGACTTTC | CATGGTLNSGANVLTF
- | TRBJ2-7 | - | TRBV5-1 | TGCGCCAGCAGCCAAGGGGACGGACCCTACGAGCAGTACTTC | CASSQGDGPYEQYF
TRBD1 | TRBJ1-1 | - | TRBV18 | TGTGCCAGCAGGACAGGGGATGAAACTGAAGCTTTCTTT | CASRTGDETEAFF
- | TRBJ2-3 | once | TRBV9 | TGTGCCAGCAGCGACCTCCCGGGAATCGTAGATACGCAGTATTTT | CASSDLPGIVDTQYF
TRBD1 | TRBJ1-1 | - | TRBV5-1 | TGCGCCAGCAGCTTGCGTACAGGGGGGACTGAAGCTTTCTTT | CASSLRTGGTEAFF
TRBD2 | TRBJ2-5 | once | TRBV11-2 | TGTGCCAGCAATCCGGGACTACAAGAGACCCAGTACTTC | CASNPGLQETQYF
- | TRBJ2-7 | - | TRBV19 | TGTGCCAGTAGTAGCGGACACGAGCAGTACTTC | CASSSGHEQYF
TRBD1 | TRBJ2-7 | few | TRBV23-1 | TGCGCCAGCAATCGGACAGGCTGCTGCGAGCAGTACTTC | CASNRTGCCEQYF
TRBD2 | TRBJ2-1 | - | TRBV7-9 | TGTGCCAGCAGTCGGGACTACCTGGAGCAGTTCTTC | CASSRDYLEQFF
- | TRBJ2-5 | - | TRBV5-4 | TGTGCCAGCAGCTTGGGGCGGGGCCCAGAGACCCAGTACTTC | CASSLGRGPETQYF
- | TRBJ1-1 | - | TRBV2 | TGTGCCGGGAGACCGGGACACCCGAACACTGAAGCTTTCTTT | CAGRPGHPNTEAFF
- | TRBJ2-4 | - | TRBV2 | TGTGCCAGCAGTGTCGTGCAGATTCAGTACTTC | CASSVVQIQYF
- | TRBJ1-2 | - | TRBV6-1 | TGTGCCAGCGGTGGCTACACCTTC | CASGGYTF
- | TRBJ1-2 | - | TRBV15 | TGTGCCACCAGCGGACAGCGGGGGAACTATGGCTACACCTTC | CATSGQRGNYGYTF
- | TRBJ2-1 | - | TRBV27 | TGTGCCAGCAGTTACCCTCACGGAGGTTCCTACAATGAGCAGTTCTTC | CASSYPHGGSYNEQFF
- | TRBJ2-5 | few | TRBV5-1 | TGCGCCAGCAGCGCACTGACAGTCTACCAAGAGACCCAGTACTTC | CASSALTVYQETQYF
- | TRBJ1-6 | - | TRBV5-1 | TGCGCCAGCAGCCTCGGAGACGCGAATTCACCCCTCCACTTT | CASSLGDANSPLHF
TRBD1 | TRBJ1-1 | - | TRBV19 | TGTGCCAGTAGTATAGCCCGGGACAGGGCCCGGGGAGCTTTCTTT | CASSIARDRARGAFF
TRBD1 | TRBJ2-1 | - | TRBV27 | TGTGCCAGCAGTTTTAGGGACAGGGGCAATGAGCAGTTCTTC | CASSFRDRGNEQFF
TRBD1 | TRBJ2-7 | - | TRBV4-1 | TGCGCCAGCAGCCAAGTTATAGTCCGGCAGGGGGTCTCCTACGAGCAGTACTTC | CASSQVIVRQGVSYEQYF
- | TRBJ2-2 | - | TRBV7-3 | TGTGCCAGCAGTTCTAGGAACACCGGGGAGCTGTTTTTT | CASSSRNTGELFF
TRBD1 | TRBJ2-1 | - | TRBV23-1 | TGCGCCAGCAGTCACCTCCCTTGGGACAGCTACAATGAGCAGTTCTTC | CASSHLPWDSYNEQFF
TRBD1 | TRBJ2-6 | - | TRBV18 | TGTGCCAGCTCACCAAGTGGGACAGCCTCTGGGGCCAACGTCCTGACTTTC | CASSPSGTASGANVLTF
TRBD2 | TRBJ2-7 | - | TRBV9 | TGTGCCAGCAGCGCTGGACTAGCGGGAGACTACGAGCAGTACTTC | CASSAGLAGDYEQYF
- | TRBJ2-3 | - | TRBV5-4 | TGTGCCAGCAGCTTGGGCCCGGGACTCAGCACAGATACGCAGTATTTT | CASSLGPGLSTDTQYF
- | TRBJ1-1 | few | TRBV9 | TGTGCCAGCAGCGTAGGTCAGCCGAACACTGAAGCTTTCTTT | CASSVGQPNTEAFF
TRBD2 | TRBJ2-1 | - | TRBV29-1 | TGCAGCGTCCTGGGAGGCGGGAGGGCTAGCTCCTACAATGAGCAGTTCTTC | CSVLGGGRASSYNEQFF
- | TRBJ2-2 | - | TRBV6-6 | TGTGCCAGTACCGGGACTCCGCCCGGGGAGCTGTTTTTT | CASTGTPPGELFF